The T cell receptor (beta chain) under discussion was sequenced for a study of T-cell reconstitution after alpha-beta-depleted transplantation in children. Trimming pared 7 bases from V and 1 base from J, leaving 10 bases between. This CDR3 is built from 14 residues. CDR1 LGHDT and CDR2 YNNKEL come from the germline V gene (reference sequence). Unique molecular identifiers were used in preparing the TCRbeta library. A single record per CDR3 protein comes from TCRdb applying MiXCR to the PCR reads. The table has about 610,000 distinct CDR3 sequences, about 10% seen once. V usage is TRBV3-1 and J usage is TRBJ2-2; no firm D call. The TCR originated in a human donor who donated a stem cell graft to a child with acute myeloid leukemia. The sample was PBMCs from the stem cell graft donor, taken from the stem cell graft. In DNA form, the CDR3 reads TGTGCCAGCAACCGGGCCCAGAACACCGGGGAGCTGTTTTTT. Translation gives CASNRAQNTGELFF.